This T cell receptor beta chain was identified in a study of T cell repertoires in aging, cancer and after chemotherapy (dated by TCRdb to about 2019). For the study in its entirety: Six donor age groups were covered, ranging from 30 or younger up to 70 or older, and each group contained at least three individuals. In the hematological group, paired pre- and post-chemotherapy samples were obtained from chronic lymphocytic leukemia patients treated with fludarabine- or bendamustine-based regimens. The complete dataset included around 8.8 million TCR reads. To examine immunoaging and T cell reconstitution after chemotherapy, the study profiled TCR beta repertoires in peripheral blood from healthy donors and cancer patients. A cohort of over 200 cancer patients (about 93 with hematological and around 130 with solid cancers) was assembled, and approximately 97 healthy donors were included as a reference group.

Here is what the overall study found, with its caveats: In both cancer cohorts, the median generation probability rose over the chemotherapy interval, which suggests that the repertoire was reconstituted through rebound thymic output. It was noted by the authors that conclusions about immunological memory after chemotherapy cannot be drawn from the repertoire data. Compared with age-matched healthy donors, untreated patients with hematological or solid cancers had significantly lower TCR diversity and higher clonality in blood. Hematological cancer patients had infiltration of lymphoid organs, and this infiltration may itself impair thymic emigration or peripheral T cell expansion. In healthy donors, the decline in TCR diversity with age was mainly due to loss of richness, whereas in cancer patients loss of evenness also played a role.

Regarding this clonotype: The target of this receptor is not known. No qualities accompany the bases; no much larger clone lies one base away.

There are 18 amino acids in the CDR3, from cysteine to phenylalanine inclusive. CDR3 DNA is the only sequence kept; it has 54 bases, read in frame from the first base. A distance of 20 bases separates the germline ends of V and J, which lose 0 bases and 3 bases respectively. Reading the germline V gene gives CDR1 MNHEY and CDR2 SVGAGI. Genomic DNA extracted from peripheral blood, rather than sorted cells or RNA, was used as the source for amplification of TCR beta rearrangements. Rearranged TRB sequences spanning V, D and J segments were amplified by multiplex touch-down PCR using a mixed TRB-A/B primer pool. Illumina adapters and sample indices were attached to the amplicons through two consecutive PCR reactions run with Phusion HS II polymerase. After gel purification with the NucleoSpin Gel and PCR Clean-up kit, the amplicons were checked using Qubit and an Agilent 2100 Bioanalyzer. The libraries were sequenced on an Illumina MiSeq with 600-cycle, single-indexed, paired-end runs. Regarding the original processing steps: Processing of the TRB sequences was carried out with MiXCR versions 2.12 and 3.0.5. Each unique CDR3 nucleotide sequence was treated as one clone, and only productive sequences with two or more reads were kept. Shannon diversity, evenness, clonality (one minus evenness), and alpha-parameterized diversity profiles from alpha 0 to 5 were included as repertoire metrics. The IGoR algorithm was used to compute generation probabilities of clones in paired pre- and post-chemotherapy samples. Using fastp at Q25 and MiXCR, TCRdb reprocessed the public reads and kept productive beta chains. Under each unique CDR3 protein, matching rows form one entry showing the most common genes and DNA. V and J calls and clone size were set by TCRdb, not the authors. This sample is represented by roughly 7,000 distinct CDR3 sequences; roughly 31% of them were singletons. The ten largest clonotypes hold roughly 9% of the sample.

Specimen: blood. The sequence was obtained from a human donor with a blood cancer. The rearranged chain carries TRBV6-5 and TRBJ1-1, with a tentative D gene TRBD1 over 6 matching bases. The bases are TGTGCCAGCAGTTACTCCACAGGGATGGGGGGGTACTACACTGAAGCTTTCTTT. It translates to CASSYSTGMGGYYTEAFF.